This T cell receptor beta chain was found in a study of response to subunit inactivated influenza vaccine. From the RT-PCR reads, TCRdb called clonotypes with MiXCR, one entry per CDR3 protein. The sample consists of 550,000 to 600,000 distinct CDR3 sequences, about 12% of them appearing once. Germline assignment: CDR1 MNHEY and CDR2 SVGAGI. V lost 0 bases to trimming and J lost 5 bases, with 12 bases between them. The CDR3 totals 15 residues. This clonotype has a handful of counts. V usage is TRBV6-5 and J usage is TRBJ2-3; D unclear. The sample in question was PBMCs from blood, obtained on the day of vaccination. This TCR was recovered from a man aged 45-60 years who received an inactivated influenza vaccine. The CDR3 bases are TGTGCCAGCAGTTACTCGAAGGGCCCACGAGATACGCAGTATTTT. Protein sequence: CASSYSKGPRDTQYF.